These 9 T cell receptor beta chains were sequenced from one sample in a study of cytomegalovirus exposure and HLA in healthy donors. In the PCR, 60 Vbeta and 13 Jbeta primers were used. Clones were read by immunoSEQ multiplex PCR, and TCRdb kept only the in-frame ones, dropping some. The sample carries fewer than 150,000 clones, about 78% recorded once. The source material was PBMCs. These receptor sequences come from a man in his forties or fifties in good health and CMV-seronegative.

The V call is TRBV27, the J call TRBJ2-2, with D perhaps matching TRBD1 (5 bases). Germline CDR1 and CDR2: MNHEY and SMNVEV (reference sequence). The CDR3 loop spans 16 amino acids. Trimming stripped 4 bases from V and 7 bases from J, with 19 bases between. In DNA, the CDR3 is TGTGCCAGCAGTTCCTATCCCCAGGCAGGGAACGGGGAGCTGTTTTTT. As protein: CASSSYPQAGNGELFF.

V gene TRBV27 combines with J gene TRBJ2-2; TRBD2 aligns across 8 bases. The CDR3 totals 17 residues. Germline trimming cut 3 bases from V and 3 bases from J; bases unmatched to any gene: 9. Germline CDR1 reads MNHEY; CDR2 reads SMNVEV (reference sequence). In nucleotides, the CDR3 is TGTGCCAGCAGTTTTCAATCGGGAGGGCGGTACACCGGGGAGCTGTTTTTT. It codes for CASSFQSGGRYTGELFF.

This clone was counted a single time. This chain joins TRBV7-2 and TRBJ2-3, with 11 bases identical to TRBD2. In germline, CDR1 is SGHTA, CDR2 FQGNSA. This CDR3 has 18 amino acids. The V gene end was trimmed by 5 bases and the J gene end by 11 bases; junction bases not matched to a gene: 21. The CDR3 region has the DNA TGTGCCAGCAGCCGGCGGACAGGGAGAGGGACTAGCGGAGGGATGCAGTATTTT. Translated: CASSRRTGRGTSGGMQYF.

The gene calls are TRBV4-1 and TRBJ2-7; 8 bases align to TRBD1. The germline CDR1 and CDR2 sequences are MGHRA and YSYEKL. With 1 base clipped from V and 2 bases from J, the junction kept 4 bases outside the gene matches. The CDR3 extends over 15 amino acids. In nucleotides, the CDR3 is TGCGCCAGCAGCCAAGGACAGACAGGGGCCTACGAGCAGTACTTC. Protein sequence: CASSQGQTGAYEQYF.

This clone was seen a few times. V usage is TRBV5-1 and J usage is TRBJ2-5; 10 bases are a match to TRBD2. Germline values: CDR1 SGHRS, CDR2 YFSETQ. The J segment lost 4 bases and the V segment lost 1 base, leaving 7 bases of the junction unmatched. The CDR3 is 16 residues long. The CDR3 spells CASSLSGTSVGETQYF. CDR3 in DNA: TGCGCCAGCAGCTTGTCCGGGACTAGCGTTGGAGAGACCCAGTACTTC. The full variable domain, with the rest looked up from reference TRBV5-1 and TRBJ2-5, is KAGVTQTPRYLIKTRGQQVTLSCSPISGHRSVSWYQQTPGQGLQFLFEYFSETQRNKGNFPGRFSGRQFSNSRSEMNVSTLELGDSALYLCASSLSGTSVGETQYFGPGTRLLVL.

The V gene is TRBV5-5, the J gene TRBJ2-7, with 7 nucleotides matching TRBD1. V shed 2 bases and J 3 bases; nucleotides not matched to a gene: 11. This CDR3 contains 16 residues. Germline loops: CDR1 SGHKS, CDR2 YYEKEE (reference sequence). The CDR3 nucleotides read TGTGCCAGCAGCTTAACCCCGGGACAGTATATCTACGAGCAGTACTTC. This sequence encodes CASSLTPGQYIYEQYF.

V and J are TRBV27 and TRBJ2-3, with 7 positions matching TRBD2. Trimming cost V 2 bases and J 2 bases; bases outside gene matches: 4. From germline, CDR1 is MNHEY and CDR2 SMNVEV (reference sequence). The length of the CDR3 is 15 residues. The CDR3 DNA reads TGTGCCAGCAGTTTAATCCTAGCGGCCACAGATACGCAGTATTTT. Its translation is CASSLILAATDTQYF.

This chain joins TRBV4-1 and TRBJ1-1; the D gene is possibly TRBD1 (5 bases). Germline V lookup: CDR1 MGHRA, CDR2 YSYEKL. This CDR3 contains 18 residues. Trimming removed 0 bases from V and 0 bases from J, with 17 bases in between. CDR3 amino acids: CASSQDVTGDYLNTEAFF. CDR3 coding DNA: TGCGCCAGCAGCCAAGATGTTACAGGAGATTACTTGAACACTGAAGCTTTCTTT.

The CDR3 spells CASSETSAAGSNQPQHF. CDR3 coding DNA: TGTGCCAGCAGTGAAACGTCGGCAGCCGGGAGCAATCAGCCCCAGCATTTT. The rearrangement joins TRBV6-1 to TRBJ1-5, with D uncertain. The CDR3 is 17 amino acids. Germline-derived CDR1 and CDR2 are MNHNS and SASEGT. The V end lost 2 bases, the J end lost 1 base, and 15 bases lay between the germline ends.